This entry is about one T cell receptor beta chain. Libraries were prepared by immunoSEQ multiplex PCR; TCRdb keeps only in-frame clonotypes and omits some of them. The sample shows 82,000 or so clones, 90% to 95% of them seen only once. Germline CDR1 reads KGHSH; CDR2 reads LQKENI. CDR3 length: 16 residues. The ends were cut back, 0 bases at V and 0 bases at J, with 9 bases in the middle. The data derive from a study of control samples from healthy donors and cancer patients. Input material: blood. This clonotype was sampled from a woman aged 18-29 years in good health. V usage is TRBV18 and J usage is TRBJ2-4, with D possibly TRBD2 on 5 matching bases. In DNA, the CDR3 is TGTGCCAGCTCACCACCGGAGGTAGCAGCCAAAAACATTCAGTACTTC. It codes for CASSPPEVAAKNIQYF.